Following are 26 T cell receptor beta chains from one sample sequenced in a study of Ad26.COV2.S vaccination and SARS-CoV-2 variants. Described treatment: some 20 received Ad26.COV2.S at low or high dose, single or two shots; roughly five received placebo; per-sample allocation not given. Vaccine and placebo recipients were sampled on day 63 after the first injection. Repertoires were generated with immunoSEQ multiplex PCR, while TCRdb's copy carries only in-frame clones and drops some. Of about 420,000 clones in the sample, approximately 88% were seen once. The sample consisted of peripheral blood, taken in a trial of Ad26.COV2.S vaccine versus placebo. Receptors were obtained from a person aged 18-65 years who received the Ad26.COV2.S COVID-19 vaccine or a placebo.

The chain combines TRBV7-9 with TRBJ2-7, with 7 nucleotides matching TRBD1. This CDR3 region has 15 residues. Looked up from germline, CDR1 is SEHNR and CDR2 is FQNEAQ (reference sequence). J was trimmed by 1 base and V by 5 bases; bases with no gene match: 8. This CDR3 reads CASSAQGTGSYEQYF. CDR3 DNA sequence: TGTGCCAGCAGCGCACAGGGGACGGGGTCCTACGAGCAGTACTTC.

The chain recombines TRBV28 with TRBJ2-7; D gene ambiguous. V lost 3 bases to trimming and J lost 2 bases, with 14 bases between them. Looked up from germline, CDR1 is MDHEN and CDR2 is SYDVKM. This CDR3 comprises 15 residues. The CDR3, as DNA: TGTGCCAGCAGTTTTATGTGGCCCCCCACCTACGAGCAGTACTTC. Residues: CASSFMWPPTYEQYF.

V and J are TRBV15 and TRBJ1-3; no clear D gene. The germline gives CDR1 LNHNV, CDR2 YYDKDF (reference sequence). Trimming cost V 0 bases and J 4 bases, with 10 bases left between them. This CDR3 is 15 amino acids long. This CDR3 reads CATSRDRGYGNTIYF. CDR3 nucleotide sequence: TGTGCCACCAGCAGAGATCGGGGATACGGAAACACCATATATTTT.

The chain has TRBV6-2 or TRBV6-3 and TRBJ2-7, with D perhaps matching TRBD1 (6 bases). Per germline, CDR1 MNHEY and CDR2 SVGEGT. The CDR3 totals 13 residues. V lost 2 bases to trimming and J lost 6 bases, with 11 bases between them. The CDR3 DNA reads as TGTGCCAGCAGTTACGGAGCAGGGGCCGAGCAGTACTTC. Translating gives CASSYGAGAEQYF.

This sequence joins TRBV7-2 and TRBJ1-2; TRBD1 agrees at 9 bases. The germline gives CDR1 SGHTA, CDR2 FQGNSA. V lost 5 bases and J lost 4; bases outside the gene matches: 8. The CDR3 is 15 residues long. The CDR3 sequence: CASSPGTGLGYGYTF. DNA for the CDR3: TGTGCCAGCAGCCCCGGGACAGGGCTGGGCTATGGCTACACCTTC.

The chain links TRBV29-1 to TRBJ2-3; the D gene could be TRBD1 or TRBD2 (5 bases each). The CDR3 contains 13 residues. Germline assignment: CDR1 SQVTM and CDR2 ANQGSEA. V dropped 4 bases and J dropped 5 bases, with 13 bases sitting between them. The CDR3 loop reads CSVAGASGDTQYF. The CDR3 nucleotides are TGCAGCGTTGCCGGGGCGAGTGGAGATACGCAGTATTTT.

This rearrangement joins TRBV6-2 or TRBV6-3 to TRBJ2-3; D is ambiguous. Germline loops: CDR1 MNHEY, CDR2 SVGEGT. The V end was cut by 6 bases, the J end by 7 bases, with 11 bases between. The CDR3 is made up of 12 amino acids. CDR3 protein: CASSSEIYTQYF. The CDR3 DNA reads TGTGCCAGCAGCTCCGAGATTTATACGCAGTATTTT.

The chain carries TRBV6-5 and TRBJ1-6, with 7 bases that match TRBD1. Looked up from germline, CDR1 is MNHEY and CDR2 is SVGAGI. The V segment lost 6 bases and the J segment 4 bases; nucleotides outside the gene matches: 3. The length of the CDR3 is 14 residues. CDR3: CASRQGGYNSPLHF. The CDR3 DNA follows: TGTGCCAGCAGGCAGGGGGGATATAATTCACCCCTCCACTTT.

V gene TRBV27 combines with J gene TRBJ1-6; a possible D gene is TRBD1 (5 bases). Germline loops: CDR1 MNHEY, CDR2 SMNVEV (reference sequence). V was clipped by 4 bases and J by 6 bases, with 13 bases between them. The CDR3 consists of 15 residues. CDR3 in amino acids: CASSSPAGGNSPLHF. CDR3 DNA sequence: TGTGCCAGCAGTTCCCCGGCGGGGGGTAATTCACCCCTCCACTTT.

This clone was seen only a few times. The rearrangement joins TRBV3-1 (or the pseudogene TRBV3-2) to TRBJ2-2; D perhaps matches TRBD2 (5 bases). Germline assignment: CDR1 LGHDT and CDR2 YNNKEL (reference sequence). This CDR3 region has 17 residues. Trimming cost V 4 bases and J 7 bases, with 22 bases left between them. The CDR3 loop reads CASSPYWRAHRGGELFF. DNA for the CDR3: TGTGCCAGCAGCCCGTACTGGCGGGCTCACCGAGGCGGGGAGCTGTTTTTT.

The chain combines TRBV12-3 or TRBV12-4 with TRBJ2-1; D remains unclear. CDR3 size: 12 residues. Between the trimmed V and J ends, which lost 3 bases and 2 bases, there was a span of 2 bases. The CDR3 DNA sequence: TGTGCCAGCAGTTTTGCCTACAATGAGCAGTTCTTC. Translating it yields CASSFAYNEQFF.

CDR3 DNA sequence: TGCGCCAGCAGGGCGGACAGGGTCACCGGGGAGCTGTTTTTT. It translates to CASRADRVTGELFF. This chain links TRBV10-1 with TRBJ2-2; TRBD1 agrees at 8 bases. V trimming: 6 bases; J trimming: 4 bases; junction bases outside the gene matches: 4. The germline CDR1 and CDR2 sequences are WNHNN and SYGVQD (reference sequence). This CDR3 is built from 14 residues.

This chain links TRBV7-9 with TRBJ2-3, with 11 bases fitting TRBD2. CDR1 is SEHNR and CDR2 is FQNEAQ in the germline V gene (reference sequence). The CDR3 totals 16 residues. With V trimmed by 5 bases and J by 2 bases, 6 bases remained unmatched. The CDR3 reads CASSQTLAGDTDTQYF. Written as DNA, the CDR3 is TGTGCCAGCAGCCAAACACTAGCGGGGGACACAGATACGCAGTATTTT.

The DNA for the CDR3 is TGTGCCTGGAGAGAGTTAGGGGGACGGGAGCAGTACTTC. It codes for CAWRELGGREQYF. V usage is TRBV30 and J usage is TRBJ2-7; D may be TRBD1 (6 bases). CDR1 GTSNPN and CDR2 SVGIG come from the germline V gene (reference sequence). This CDR3 is built from 13 residues. The V end was cut by 3 bases, the J end by 7 bases, with 16 bases between.

This chain connects TRBV7-2 to TRBJ2-3; TRBD2 matches at 7 bases. V lost 1 base, J lost 2 bases, and 3 bases stayed unmatched. The CDR3 length is 15 residues. Germline V gene sequence: CDR1 SGHTA, CDR2 FQGNSA. The CDR3 coding sequence is TGTGCCAGCAGCTTAGATGGGACTATCACAGATACGCAGTATTTT. Translated, it gives CASSLDGTITDTQYF.

This clone was observed once. The J gene is TRBJ1-4, the V gene TRBV27; no reliable D call. This CDR3 region has 15 residues. Between the trimmed V and J ends, which lost 3 bases and 5 bases, there was a span of 13 bases. Germline-derived CDR1 and CDR2 are MNHEY and SMNVEV (reference sequence). CDR3 nucleotides: TGTGCCAGCAGTTTGTCGCCCAGACCGAATGAAAAACTGTTTTTT. Encoded protein: CASSLSPRPNEKLFF.

V usage is TRBV6-1 and J usage is TRBJ1-3; tentatively, D is TRBD1 (5 bases). The CDR3 spans 18 residues. The V gene's germline CDR1 is MNHNS and CDR2 SASEGT. Trimming cost V 4 bases and J 0 bases, with 19 bases left between them. This CDR3 is CASSGRFQGRISGNTIYF. CDR3 nucleotides: TGTGCCAGCAGTGGAAGGTTCCAGGGCCGCATCTCTGGAAACACCATATATTTT.

The chain has TRBV27 and TRBJ1-1, with unresolved D. The CDR3 sequence is 13 residues long. From germline, CDR1 is MNHEY and CDR2 SMNVEV (reference sequence). Trimming left V 6 bases short and J 0 bases short, with 8 bases between. CDR3 amino acids: CASSRKVNTEAFF. CDR3 bases: TGTGCCAGCAGCCGTAAGGTGAACACTGAAGCTTTCTTT.

The sample holds one count of this clone. This sequence joins TRBV3-1 (or the pseudogene TRBV3-2) and TRBJ2-7; TRBD2 aligns across 9 bases. CDR1 LGHDT and CDR2 YNNKEL come from the germline V gene (reference sequence). CDR3 length: 16 residues. With 2 bases clipped from V and 5 bases from J, the junction kept 10 bases outside the gene matches. The CDR3 region is CASSQRLAGIGDEQYF. CDR3 sequence (DNA): TGTGCCAGCAGCCAAAGGCTAGCGGGGATCGGCGACGAGCAGTACTTC.

This sequence joins TRBV2 and TRBJ1-5, with D tentatively TRBD1 (6 bases). From germline, CDR1 is SNHLY and CDR2 FYNNEI. V dropped 8 bases and J dropped 0 bases, with 8 bases sitting between them. This CDR3 is 13 amino acids long. CDR3 in amino acids: CASGGGSNQPQHF. The DNA of the CDR3 is TGTGCCAGCGGAGGGGGTAGCAATCAGCCCCAGCATTTT.

The V gene is TRBV2, the J gene TRBJ2-7; D unresolved. Trimming left V 11 bases short and J 2 bases short, with 16 bases between. Germline CDR1 reads SNHLY; CDR2 reads FYNNEI. This CDR3 has 13 amino acids. For the CDR3, the DNA is TGTGCCTCTCGGCCCACCAACACCTACGAGCAGTACTTC. This codes for CASRPTNTYEQYF.

This clone came up a few times. The chain links TRBV7-9 to TRBJ1-2; TRBD1 aligns across 11 bases. CDR3 length equals 13 residues. The ends lost 3 bases at V and 13 bases at J; junction bases unmatched: 7. Germline V gives CDR1 SEHNR, CDR2 FQNEAQ (reference sequence). In DNA, the CDR3 is TGTGCCAGCAGCTTGCCGGGACAGGGGGATTCCACCTTC. Translated, it gives CASSLPGQGDSTF.

The rearrangement links TRBV30 to TRBJ1-3, with 7 bases fitting TRBD1. CDR1 and CDR2 from the germline V gene are GTSNPN and SVGIG (reference sequence). With V trimmed by 4 bases and J by 4 bases, 4 bases remained unmatched. This CDR3 has 13 amino acids. The CDR3, as DNA: TGTGCCTGGATGGGAGGGGGCGGAAACACCATATATTTT. Translated: CAWMGGGGNTIYF.

V gene TRBV11-2 combines with J gene TRBJ1-1, with D possibly being TRBD1 (5 bases). From germline, CDR1 is SGHAT and CDR2 FQNNGV. CDR3 length equals 18 residues. V lost 3 bases and J lost 0, with 20 bases in between. The chain's CDR3 is CASSLFYSSGFMNTEAFF. The DNA for the CDR3 is TGTGCCAGCAGCTTGTTTTATAGTTCAGGGTTCATGAACACTGAAGCTTTCTTT. The full variable domain, with the rest looked up from reference TRBV11-2 and TRBJ1-1, is EAGVAQSPRYKIIEKRQSVAFWCNPISGHATLYWYQQILGQGPKLLIQFQNNGVVDDSQLPKDRFSAERLKGVDSTLKIQPAKLEDSAVYLCASSLFYSSGFMNTEAFFGQGTRLTVV.

The V and J genes are TRBV29-1 and TRBJ1-1, with 7 nucleotides matching TRBD1. From germline, CDR1 is SQVTM and CDR2 ANQGSEA. The ends lost 6 bases at V and 4 bases at J; junction bases unmatched: 11. The CDR3 is 14 residues long. The CDR3 region is CSVRGREWGTEAFF. The CDR3 nucleotides read TGCAGCGTCAGGGGGAGGGAATGGGGCACTGAAGCTTTCTTT.

The rearrangement uses TRBV9 and TRBJ2-5; D might be TRBD1 or TRBD2, each matching 6 bases. The V end lost 6 bases, the J end lost 5 bases, and 23 bases lay between the germline ends. This CDR3 region has 16 residues. Germline V gene data show CDR1 as SGDLS and CDR2 as YYNGEE. CDR3 sequence reads: CASTQNSLGGRETQYF. DNA of the CDR3: TGTGCCAGCACCCAAAACAGTCTGGGGGGCCGGGAGACCCAGTACTTC.